The entry that follows covers one T cell receptor (beta chain) sequence. Its recognized antigen is unknown. One base away there is no much larger clone; base qualities are not given. This entry belongs to a study of shared clonotypes between healthy human individuals (dated by TCRdb to 2019 to 2021). Concerning the study at large: The cohort included three men and a couple of women between 18 and 49 years of age. Per donor, three plates each were used for CD4 naive and CD4 memory, two for CD8 naive, and one for CD8 memory. To estimate repertoire size and how much clonotype sharing occurs between individuals, the study deeply sequenced the blood TCR repertoires of about 5 healthy adults. To increase sequencing depth and limit assay-specific biases, TCR repertoire library preparation and sequencing were carried out by different laboratories using diverse techniques. Per donor, leukapheresis produced somewhere between about 0.9 and 9.5 billion PBMCs.

Using the deep immunoSEQ assay, multiplex PCR amplified TCR CDR3 regions from genomic DNA. Extracted genomic DNA from each cell subset was distributed evenly across all wells of several immunoSEQ 96-well plates, and each plate was treated as a replicate. For sorted subsets, roughly 200 ng genomic DNA, equal to 30,000 or so T cell genomes, was loaded into each replicate PCR. Purified libraries were measured with a Qubit 3.0 fluorometer, size-checked on a Bioanalyzer 2100, and measured again with the KAPA Library Quantification kit. Every immunoSEQ 96-well plate was sequenced on a dedicated single-read 150-cycle Illumina NextSeq 550 flow cell. As for the original processing: Because the immunoSEQ output held only junctional sequences and lacked quality scores, the filtering could not match the filtering applied to full-length reads. To assign V/J genes and CDR3, sequences were annotated against IMGT germline references using PyIR, a Python wrapper for IgBLAST v1.9. Reads were removed for weak V/J assignments (E-value above 1e-6), missing CDR3, stop codons, out-of-frame junctions, or ambiguous translated residues. V3J clonotypes were defined as sequences sharing an identical inferred V gene, J gene, and CDR3 amino acid sequence. The percentage overlap between two repertoires was calculated by dividing the number of shared unique clonotypes by the size of the smaller repertoire. Repertoire richness was assessed with RTK rarefaction, the Chao1 estimator, and Recon v2.1 estimates of unobserved clonotypes. Generation probabilities were computed with OLGA for all TCRbeta clonotypes obtained by the gDNA method from several donors. TCRdb's version of the immuneACCESS table is confined to in-frame rearrangements and falls short of the full clone set. An unresolved V gene accounts for under half of the shortfall where checked; the remainder is of unknown origin. Clonal size and the V and J genes are those of that table, whereas D and trimming came from the DNA. Present in this sample are roughly 700,000 clones, under 80% of which were seen just once. The ten largest clones capture 1.5% to 2% of the sample.

The donors were healthy, HIV-negative adults with no recently reported acute infections or vaccinations. Every donor was a Caucasian adult residing in Nashville, Tennessee, USA. Magnetic negative selection was used to enrich CD4+ T cells, after which naive cells were positively selected on CD45RA and the negative fraction became the memory subset. Blood was collected by leukapheresis, and PBMCs were isolated by Ficoll-Histopaque density gradient centrifugation and then cryopreserved in liquid nitrogen vapor phase. Purity and quantity of every magnetically sorted T cell population were checked by analytical flow cytometry. Genomic DNA was isolated from every sorted fraction and measured by UV absorbance on a Nanodrop 2000c. The study at large found these results: Pairwise subsampling indicated that sequencing depth was expected to affect the degree of clonotype sharing among donors. Even with the large sequencing depth, rarefaction of the sorted-subset datasets indicated that sequencing was incomplete. The genetic and exposure-history diversity represented was limited by the small number of donors. Higher generation probabilities were observed for clonotypes shared by all four sorted-subset donors than for non-shared clonotypes. Naive subsets generally had larger estimated clonotype richness than memory subsets. When a few donors were compared, the shared fraction of clonotypes was about 5% for naive CD4, around 3.5% for naive CD8, 2% to 2.5% for memory CD4, and approximately 0.4% for memory CD8. Sampling was restricted to blood, and TCR repertoires in tissue are likely to differ from TCR repertoires in blood.

The CDR3 runs 16 amino acids, cysteine and phenylalanine included. The read is trimmed to its CDR3 DNA, 48 bases read in frame from base 1. Trimming removed 0 bases from V and 3 bases from J; the gene matches leave 5 bases unexplained. Taken from the germline V gene, the CDR1 and CDR2 loops are SGHRS and YFSETQ. Sequenced material: memory CD4+ T cells sorted from blood. The cell subset or site label corresponds to: CD45RA-negative fraction. The clonotype originates from a woman under 40 in good health. The rearrangement joined TRBV5-1 to TRBJ2-7, with 11 junctional bases fitting TRBD2. The nucleotide sequence is given as TGCGCCAGCAGCTTGGGAACTAGCGGGGGACGCTACGAGCAGTACTTC. Its product reads: CASSLGTSGGRYEQYF.